The TCR beta chain described here comes from a study of spatial heterogeneity in lung cancer. Study context: More beta-chain than alpha-chain sequences were consistently detected.

Documented time point: blood at routine non-recurrence follow-up after resection. MiXCR was run by TCRdb on the 5' RACE reads, yielding one entry per CDR3 protein. This table has roughly 120,000 distinct CDR3 sequences, 10% to 11% appearing once. This clonotype has only a few counts. This receptor was identified in a female donor with early-stage non-small cell lung cancer. The sample here was PBMCs, taken at follow-up.

The CDR3 region has the DNA TGCGCCAGCAGCTTGGCCGGGGGGCGCTTCAATGAGCAGTTCTTC. Protein product: CASSLAGGRFNEQFF. The chain employs TRBV5-1 and TRBJ2-1, with TRBD2 as a possible D gene (7 bases). CDR3 length equals 15 residues. Germline V gene data show CDR1 as SGHRS and CDR2 as YFSETQ. V was cut by 0 bases and J by 6 bases, with 13 bases left in between.